This entry describes one T cell receptor (beta chain). No cognate antigen has been identified for it. The record has no base qualities; no much larger clone is one base away. These data belong to a study of shared clonotypes between healthy human individuals (TCRdb year 2020). Turning to the overall study: A couple of women and a few men aged 18 to 49 years were included in the cohort. For each donor, three plates each were used for CD4 naive and CD4 memory, two plates were used for CD8 naive, and one plate was used for CD8 memory. The study deeply sequenced blood TCR repertoires of about five healthy adults to estimate repertoire size and the extent of clonotype sharing between individuals. Different laboratories and diverse techniques were used to prepare libraries and sequence TCR repertoires, to increase sequencing depth and limit assay-specific biases. Leukapheresis yielded between about 0.94 and 10 billion PBMCs per donor. Overall study outcomes, separate from this receptor: Pairwise subsampling indicated that sequencing depth was expected to affect the degree of clonotype sharing among donors. Estimated clonotype richness was generally larger for naive than for memory subsets. Because the study included only a small number of donors, the genetic and exposure-history diversity represented was limited. Incomplete sequencing was indicated by rarefaction of sorted-subset datasets, despite the large sequencing depth. Clonotypes shared by all four sorted-subset donors showed higher generation probabilities than non-shared clonotypes. Sampling was limited to blood, and TCR repertoires in tissue likely differ from TCR repertoires in blood. Sharing across a few donors was observed for about 5% of naive CD4, 3.5% of naive CD8, 2% to 2.5% of memory CD4, and roughly 0.4% of memory CD8 clonotypes.

The donors were healthy, HIV-negative adults with no recently reported acute infections or vaccinations. All donors were Caucasian adults living in Nashville, Tennessee, USA. CD4+ T cells were enriched by magnetic negative selection, after which naive cells were positively selected on CD45RA and the negative fraction was taken as the memory subset. Blood was obtained by leukapheresis, after which PBMCs were separated by Ficoll-Histopaque density gradient centrifugation and cryopreserved in liquid nitrogen vapor phase. Purity and quantity of every magnetically sorted T cell population were checked by analytical flow cytometry. Genomic DNA was isolated from each sorted fraction and quantified by UV absorbance on a Nanodrop 2000c. The germline V gene sets CDR1 to ENHRY and CDR2 to SYGVKD. The junction carries 19 bases between V and J, which are trimmed by 10 bases and 8 bases respectively. The CDR3 has 13 amino acids, counting the end cysteine and phenylalanine. The CDR3 DNA has 39 bases and is translated from base 1.

TCR CDR3 regions were amplified from genomic DNA by multiplex PCR using the deep immunoSEQ assay. Extracted genomic DNA from each cell subset was spread evenly across all wells of several immunoSEQ 96-well plates, with each plate serving as a replicate. For sorted subsets, each replicate PCR was loaded with approximately 200 ng genomic DNA, equivalent to 30,000 to 35,000 T cell genomes. Purified libraries were quantified with a Qubit 3.0 fluorometer, sized on a Bioanalyzer 2100, and re-quantified with the KAPA Library Quantification kit. Every immunoSEQ 96-well plate was sequenced on a dedicated single-read 150-cycle Illumina NextSeq 550 flow cell. In the paper's pipeline: The immunoSEQ output contained only junctional sequences without quality scores, so filtering could not match that applied to full-length reads. Sequences were annotated with PyIR, a Python wrapper for IgBLAST v1.9, and V/J genes and CDR3 were assigned using IMGT germline references. Reads were removed for weak V/J assignments (E-value above 1e-6), missing CDR3, stop codons, out-of-frame junctions, or ambiguous translated residues. V3J clonotypes were defined as sequences sharing the same inferred V gene, J gene, and CDR3 amino acid sequence. Percentage overlap between repertoires was computed as shared unique clonotypes divided by the size of the smaller repertoire. Richness of each repertoire was evaluated using RTK rarefaction, the Chao1 estimator, and Recon v2.1 estimates of unobserved clonotypes. Generation probabilities for all TCRbeta clonotypes obtained by the gDNA method from a few donors were computed using OLGA. TCRdb obtained this table from immuneACCESS and retained in-frame rearrangements with V and J assigned. These tables miss some clones; where compared with another copy, unresolved V genes account for less than half of the shortfall, and the remainder is unexplained. V and J calls and clone size are those listed in that table; D and trimming were worked out from the DNA. This sample comprises about 2.4 million clones, approximately 93% of them detected only once. 0.36% of the sample is taken by the ten largest.

This clonotype was sampled from a man aged 18 to 29 in good health. Some clones in this sample may be carry-over from other donors' samples. The rearrangement combines TRBV10-3 with TRBJ2-3; the D gene could be either TRBD1 or TRBD2, each agreeing at 6 bases. Sequencing input: naive CD4+ T cells from PBMCs. The cell subset or site tag for this specimen amounts to: CD45RA+ positively selected. The DNA is as follows: TGTGCCACCAATCCCGGGGGCGCAGCTACGCAGTATTTT. Its amino acids are CATNPGGAATQYF.